This T cell receptor beta chain originates from a study of shared clonotypes between healthy human individuals. Concerning this clone: Its antigen is unidentified.

Sorted-subset replicate PCR reactions contained roughly 200 ng DNA, corresponding to some 28,000 T cell genomes. Assay: immunoSEQ multiplex PCR; the TCRdb copy retains only in-frame clones and omits some. This sample has approximately 810,000 clones; 85% to 95% occur once, and the top ten carry approximately 25%. CD45RO-negative, CCR7-positively selected cells formed the naive CD8 fraction, excluding terminally differentiated effector memory CD45RA+ cells. Germline V gene sequence: CDR1 MDHEN, CDR2 SYDVKM. V lost 8 bases and J lost 6, with 11 bases in between. There are 11 residues in the CDR3. Study-wide findings and caveats: When compared with the clonotypes that were shared by all four sorted-subset donors, the non-shared clonotypes turned out to have lower generation probabilities. Four donors shared about 4.5% of their naive CD4 clonotypes. What rarefaction showed was incomplete sorted-subset sequencing despite large depth.

This sequence joins TRBV28 and TRBJ2-7; D unclear. The specimen was naive CD8+ T cells sorted from blood. The source of this sequence is a man in his thirties or forties in good health. The CDR3 loop reads CASSSSGEQYF. The CDR3 nucleotides are TGTGCCAGCTCTTCTTCGGGCGAGCAGTACTTC.